These 24 T cell receptor beta chains were sequenced from one sample in a study of OX40 agonist ivuxolimab in advanced cancers. The data were produced by immunoSEQ multiplex PCR, yet TCRdb's version contains in-frame clones alone and is incomplete. The data hold 130,000 or so clones, with around 95% observed a single time. The source was CD4+ or CD8+ T cells sorted from blood, collected in a trial of the OX40 agonist ivuxolimab. The receptors here all came from an adult with an advanced solid tumor such as melanoma, head and neck, liver or kidney cancer.

The rearrangement joins TRBV18 to TRBJ1-5; 8 bases fit TRBD1. The CDR3 is made up of 16 amino acids. After removal of 3 bases from V and 7 bases from J, the junction contained 11 bases not matched to a gene. Germline CDR1 reads KGHSH; CDR2 reads LQKENI. DNA of the CDR3: TGTGCCAGCTCACCGGGGGCAGGGGGCGCCTGGCAGCCCCAGCATTTT. Amino acid sequence: CASSPGAGGAWQPQHF. Looking up the rest from reference TRBV18 and TRBJ1-5 gives the full variable domain: NAGVMQNPRHLVRRRGQEARLRCSPMKGHSHVYWYRQLPEEGLKFMVYLQKENIIDESGMPKERFSAEFPKEGPSILRIQQVVRGDSAAYFCASSPGAGGAWQPQHFGDGTRLSIL.

There are a few counts of this clone. V is TRBV7-2 and J is TRBJ1-5; D might be TRBD1 (6 bases). Per germline, CDR1 SGHTA and CDR2 FQGNSA. The CDR3 totals 15 residues. V gave up 1 base and J gave up 2 bases, with 9 bases separating them. CDR3 in DNA: TGTGCCAGCAGCTTAGATCCAGGGGGCAATCAGCCCCAGCATTTT. Translated, it gives CASSLDPGGNQPQHF.

V is TRBV9 and J is TRBJ1-3, with D unresolved. Germline CDR1 is SGDLS and CDR2 is YYNGEE. The CDR3 runs 16 residues. The germline V and J ends were trimmed by 0 bases and 0 bases, with 10 bases remaining between them. In DNA, the CDR3 is TGTGCCAGCAGCGTAGGGTCGGGGAACTCTGGAAACACCATATATTTT. Its protein is CASSVGSGNSGNTIYF.

V is TRBV5-1 and J is TRBJ2-7; unclear D gene. The CDR3 loop spans 12 amino acids. Trimming cost V 2 bases and J 2 bases, with 5 bases left between them. CDR1 is SGHRS and CDR2 is YFSETQ in the germline V gene. Written as DNA, the CDR3 is TGCGCCAGCAGCTTAGACACCTACGAGCAGTACTTC. It specifies CASSLDTYEQYF.

In its sample, this clone was seen once. This chain joins TRBV5-1 and TRBJ2-1, with 8 bases lining up with TRBD1. Trimming at V came to 0 bases and at J to 8 bases, leaving 7 bases not matched to a gene. Germline assignment: CDR1 SGHRS and CDR2 YFSETQ. The CDR3 extends over 15 amino acids. The CDR3 DNA is TGCGCCAGCAGCTTGGCCCCTTGGACAGGGCATGAGCAGTTCTTC. This codes for CASSLAPWTGHEQFF.

The gene calls are TRBV7-3 and TRBJ2-7, with D perhaps matching TRBD1 (6 bases). The CDR3 is 14 amino acids. Germline CDR1 SGHTA, CDR2 FQGTGA. Trimming took 2 bases from V and 3 from J, leaving 11 bases between them. The CDR3 DNA sequence: TGTGCCAGCAGCTTAGGGACACCTGGCTACGAGCAGTACTTC. Protein sequence: CASSLGTPGYEQYF. Supplemented by reference TRBV7-3 and TRBJ2-7, the full variable domain reads GAGVSQTPSNKVTEKGKYVELRCDPISGHTALYWYRQSLGQGPEFLIYFQGTGAADDSGLPNDRFFAVRPEGSVSTLKIQRTERGDSAVYLCASSLGTPGYEQYFGPGTRLTVT.

This clone was seen once. The CDR3 region is CASSIDGLNEKLFF. The CDR3 DNA sequence: TGTGCCAGTAGTATTGACGGTTTGAATGAAAAACTGTTTTTT. V gene TRBV19 combines with J gene TRBJ1-4; D is unresolved. CDR1 LNHDA and CDR2 SQIVND come from the germline V gene (reference sequence). CDR3 length: 14 amino acids. The V gene lost 3 bases and the J gene lost 5 bases, with 10 bases spanning the gap.

The chain joins TRBV6-6 to TRBJ1-6; D not resolved. CDR1 is MNHNY and CDR2 is SVGAGI in the germline V gene (reference sequence). CDR3 length: 15 residues. V lost 0 bases and J lost 6, with 9 bases in between. The CDR3 region is CASSYSTAINSPLHF. CDR3 coding DNA: TGTGCCAGCAGTTACTCTACAGCTATTAATTCACCCCTCCACTTT.

This clone appeared a single time. The V gene is TRBV6-5, the J gene TRBJ1-5, with unresolved D. The CDR3 is made up of 13 amino acids. The V end lost 5 bases, the J end lost 3 bases, and 8 bases lay between the germline ends. Germline V gene sequence: CDR1 MNHEY, CDR2 SVGAGI. CDR3 bases: TGTGCCAGCAGTGTGGCAGTCAATCAGCCCCAGCATTTT. Translating gives CASSVAVNQPQHF.

The rearrangement links TRBV4-1 to TRBJ2-7, with D possibly TRBD1 on 6 matching bases. The CDR3 is made up of 15 amino acids. CDR1 and CDR2 (germline): MGHRA, YSYEKL. The ends were cut back, 3 bases at V and 6 bases at J, with 18 bases in the middle. The CDR3 coding sequence is TGCGCCAGCAGCCACATAACAGGGTTGGCGCGCGAGCAGTACTTC. This gives the protein CASSHITGLAREQYF.

The rearrangement uses TRBV4-2 and TRBJ2-2; D remains unclear. This CDR3 contains 14 residues. CDR1 and CDR2 from the germline V gene are LGHNA and YNFKEQ. Trimming cost V 2 bases and J 4 bases, with 8 bases left between them. CDR3 protein: CASSQPAGTGELFF. For the CDR3, the DNA is TGTGCCAGCAGCCAACCCGCCGGCACCGGGGAGCTGTTTTTT.

The rearrangement links TRBV6-6 to TRBJ2-5; 7 nucleotides line up with TRBD1. CDR3 length: 15 amino acids. After removal of 6 bases from V and 5 bases from J, the junction contained 12 bases not matched to a gene. The germline V gene has CDR1 MNHNY and CDR2 SVGAGI (reference sequence). The DNA for the CDR3 is TGTGCCAGCAGCCTAGGATTGGGGACAGTCGAGACCCAGTACTTC. Translating gives CASSLGLGTVETQYF.

The chain has TRBV19 and TRBJ2-7; tentative D call: TRBD2 (5 bases). Germline CDR1 reads LNHDA; CDR2 reads SQIVND (reference sequence). The CDR3 spans 12 residues. The ends were cut back, 10 bases at V and 0 bases at J, with 10 bases in the middle. The CDR3 region has the DNA TGTGCCACCTCCGGGGACTCCTACGAGCAGTACTTC. Translated: CATSGDSYEQYF.

The chain uses TRBV7-2 and TRBJ2-5; 12 positions agree with TRBD2. Looked up from germline, CDR1 is SGHTA and CDR2 is FQGNSA. Trimming took 5 bases from V and 5 from J; bases not matched to a gene: 6. The CDR3 is made up of 15 amino acids. CDR3 in amino acids: CASSVLAGGGETQYF. In DNA, the CDR3 is TGTGCCAGCAGCGTACTAGCGGGAGGCGGGGAGACCCAGTACTTC. The whole variable domain, remainder taken from reference TRBV7-2 and TRBJ2-5, is GAGVSQSPSNKVTEKGKDVELRCDPISGHTALYWYRQSLGQGLEFLIYFQGNSAPDKSGLPSDRFSAERTGGSVSTLTIQRTQQEDSAVYLCASSVLAGGGETQYFGPGTRLLVL.

This chain joins TRBV7-2 and TRBJ2-3, with a weak D call TRBD2 (5 bases). V shed 0 bases and J shed 5 bases, with 12 bases lying between them. Germline lookup yields CDR1 SGHTA and CDR2 FQGNSA. This CDR3 spans 15 amino acids. CDR3 coding DNA: TGTGCCAGCAGCTTAGCGGGCGGCGCGGGAGATACGCAGTATTTT. This gives the protein CASSLAGGAGDTQYF.

This chain links TRBV6-1 with TRBJ1-5; D ambiguous. With 2 bases removed from V and 3 bases from J, the gap between germline ends came to 14 bases. Germline-derived CDR1 and CDR2 are MNHNS and SASEGT. This CDR3 region has 16 residues. The CDR3 region is CASSENPEGTNQPQHF. DNA of the CDR3: TGTGCCAGCAGTGAAAACCCGGAAGGAACCAATCAGCCCCAGCATTTT.

CDR3 sequence: CASFRGQGGGYTF. As DNA, the CDR3 is TGTGCCAGCTTCCGTGGACAGGGTGGAGGCTACACCTTC. The V and J genes are TRBV6-5 and TRBJ1-2; 8 bases match TRBD1. This CDR3 comprises 13 residues. The germline CDR1 and CDR2 sequences are MNHEY and SVGAGI. V was clipped by 8 bases and J by 8 bases; unmatched bases: 10.

The genes are TRBV7-9 and TRBJ2-5; 9 bases agree with TRBD2. Trimming cost V 4 bases and J 5 bases; bases outside gene matches: 8. From germline, CDR1 is SEHNR and CDR2 FQNEAQ (reference sequence). The CDR3 loop spans 15 amino acids. CDR3 coding DNA: TGTGCCAGCAGCTCGACTAGCGGCTTATGGGAGACCCAGTACTTC. Protein product: CASSSTSGLWETQYF.

The chain recombines TRBV11-3 with TRBJ1-1; D is unresolved. The CDR3 contains 13 residues. V shed 0 bases and J shed 1 base, with 3 bases lying between them. The germline CDR1 and CDR2 sequences are SGHNT and YENEEA. CDR3 sequence: CASSLERNTEAFF. CDR3 DNA: TGTGCCAGCAGCTTAGAGAGGAACACTGAAGCTTTCTTT.

The chain uses TRBV7-2 and TRBJ2-7; 9 bases map to TRBD1. With 4 bases clipped from V and 4 bases from J, the junction kept 2 bases outside the gene matches. The CDR3 contains 13 residues. Per germline, CDR1 SGHTA and CDR2 FQGNSA. The CDR3 spells CASSSDRGYEQYF. Written as DNA, the CDR3 is TGTGCCAGCAGCTCGGACAGGGGATACGAGCAGTACTTC. Full variable domain (outside the CDR3, taken from reference TRBV7-2 and TRBJ2-7): GAGVSQSPSNKVTEKGKDVELRCDPISGHTALYWYRQSLGQGLEFLIYFQGNSAPDKSGLPSDRFSAERTGGSVSTLTIQRTQQEDSAVYLCASSSDRGYEQYFGPGTRLTVT.

The CDR3 is CASSLGTGPGYTF. CDR3 nucleotides: TGTGCCAGCAGCTTGGGAACAGGGCCAGGCTACACCTTC. The chain links TRBV5-6 to TRBJ1-2; the D gene is possibly TRBD1 (6 bases). The germline V and J ends were trimmed by 0 bases and 8 bases, with 11 bases remaining between them. CDR3 length equals 13 residues. Germline V lookup: CDR1 SGHDT, CDR2 YYEEEE.

The chain uses TRBV28 and TRBJ2-7, with 7 positions matching TRBD1. V lost 5 bases and J lost 4; bases outside the gene matches: 5. This CDR3 comprises 13 residues. The V gene's germline CDR1 is MDHEN and CDR2 SYDVKM. CDR3 sequence (DNA): TGTGCCAGCAGTGGTGGGACAGCATACGAGCAGTACTTC. It translates to CASSGGTAYEQYF.

The chain has TRBV2 and TRBJ1-5; D uncertain. The CDR3 has 15 amino acids. Germline-derived CDR1 and CDR2 are SNHLY and FYNNEI. Trimming shortened V by 2 bases and J by 7 bases, and 15 bases separated the two germline ends. The chain's CDR3 is CASSEKRNGNQPQHF. CDR3 nucleotides: TGTGCCAGCAGTGAAAAGCGTAATGGAAACCAGCCCCAGCATTTT.

The chain joins TRBV19 to TRBJ1-2; tentative D call: TRBD1 (5 bases). The CDR3 runs 13 residues. Trimming shortened V by 6 bases and J by 1 base, and 9 bases separated the two germline ends. The germline V gene has CDR1 LNHDA and CDR2 SQIVND (reference sequence). The CDR3 DNA reads as TGTGCCAGTAGGGGGCAGGTTAACTATGGCTACACCTTC. Its protein is CASRGQVNYGYTF.